Sequencing of this TCR beta chain was carried out in a study of T cell repertoires in ileal Crohn's disease. Study information: At surgery, around 36% of patients smoked, with median disease duration roughly 7.7 years. Findings of the study overall: Active smokers at surgery had more clonal expansions than non-smokers.

The assay was immunoSEQ multiplex PCR, and TCRdb's table has in-frame clones only and misses some. The profile covers more than 25,000 clones, with roughly 77% appearing a single time and roughly 20% taken by the ten largest. V was shortened by 0 bases and J by 0 bases, with 10 bases between the two germline ends. The germline V gene encodes CDR1 SGHNT and CDR2 YYREEE (reference sequence). The CDR3 is 16 amino acids. Concerning this clone: Its antigen is unknown.

V usage is TRBV5-4 and J usage is TRBJ1-3, with TRBD1 as a possible D gene (5 bases). The sequenced sample consisted of ileal tissue. The source is an adult with Crohn's disease. This chain's CDR3 is CASSLAGSVSGNTIYF. CDR3 DNA: TGTGCCAGCAGCTTGGCAGGGTCCGTCTCTGGAAACACCATATATTTT.